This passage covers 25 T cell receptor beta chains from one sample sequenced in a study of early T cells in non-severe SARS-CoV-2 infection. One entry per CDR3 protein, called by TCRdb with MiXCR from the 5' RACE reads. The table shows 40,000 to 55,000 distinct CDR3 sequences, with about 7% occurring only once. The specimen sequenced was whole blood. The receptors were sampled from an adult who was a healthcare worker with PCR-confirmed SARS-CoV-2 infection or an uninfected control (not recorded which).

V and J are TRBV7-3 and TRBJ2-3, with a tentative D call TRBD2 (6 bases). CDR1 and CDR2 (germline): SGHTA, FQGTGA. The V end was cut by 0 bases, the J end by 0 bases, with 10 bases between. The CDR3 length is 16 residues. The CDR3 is CASSLTLGTSTDTQYF. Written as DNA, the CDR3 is TGTGCCAGCAGCTTAACGTTGGGGACTAGCACAGATACGCAGTATTTT.

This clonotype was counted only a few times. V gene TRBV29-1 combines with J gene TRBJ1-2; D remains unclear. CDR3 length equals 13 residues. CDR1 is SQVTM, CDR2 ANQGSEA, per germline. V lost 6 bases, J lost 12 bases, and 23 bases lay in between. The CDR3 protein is CSVPLFARQEHTF. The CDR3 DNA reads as TGCAGCGTCCCCCTTTTTGCCAGACAAGAACACACCTTC.

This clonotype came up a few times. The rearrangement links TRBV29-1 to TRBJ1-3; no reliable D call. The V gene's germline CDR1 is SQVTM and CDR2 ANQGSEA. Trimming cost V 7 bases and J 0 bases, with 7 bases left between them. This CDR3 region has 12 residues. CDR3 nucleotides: TGCAGCGGGACTAACTCTGGAAACACCATATATTTT. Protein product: CSGTNSGNTIYF.

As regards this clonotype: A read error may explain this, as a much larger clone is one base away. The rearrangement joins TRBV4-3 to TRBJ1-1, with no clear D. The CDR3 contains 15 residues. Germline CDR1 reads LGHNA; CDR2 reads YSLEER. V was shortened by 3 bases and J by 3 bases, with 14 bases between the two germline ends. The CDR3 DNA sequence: TGCGCCAGCAGCCATGATATGATAAGGGACACTGAAGCTTTCTTT. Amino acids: CASSHDMIRDTEAFF.

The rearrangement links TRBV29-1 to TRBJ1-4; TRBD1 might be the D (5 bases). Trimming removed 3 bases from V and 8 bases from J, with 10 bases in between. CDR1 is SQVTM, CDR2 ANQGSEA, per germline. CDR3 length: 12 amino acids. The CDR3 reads CSVDGGAEKLFF. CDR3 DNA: TGCAGCGTTGACGGGGGAGCCGAAAAACTGTTTTTT.

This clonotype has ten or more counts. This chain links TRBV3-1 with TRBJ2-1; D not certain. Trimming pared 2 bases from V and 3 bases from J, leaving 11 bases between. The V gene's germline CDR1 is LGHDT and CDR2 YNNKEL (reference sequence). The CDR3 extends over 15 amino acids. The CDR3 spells CASSQRGPSYNEQFF. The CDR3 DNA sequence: TGTGCCAGCAGCCAACGAGGCCCGAGCTACAATGAGCAGTTCTTC.

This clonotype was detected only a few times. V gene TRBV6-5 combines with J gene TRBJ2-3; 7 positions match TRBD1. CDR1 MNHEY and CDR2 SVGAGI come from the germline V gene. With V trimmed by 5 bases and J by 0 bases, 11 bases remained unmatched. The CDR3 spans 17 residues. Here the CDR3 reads CASSVNSGTASTDTQYF. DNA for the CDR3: TGTGCCAGCAGTGTGAATTCCGGGACAGCTAGCACAGATACGCAGTATTTT.

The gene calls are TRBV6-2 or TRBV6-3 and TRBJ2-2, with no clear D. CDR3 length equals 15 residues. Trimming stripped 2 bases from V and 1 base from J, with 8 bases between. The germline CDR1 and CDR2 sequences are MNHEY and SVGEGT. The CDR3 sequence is CASSYRPLNTGELFF. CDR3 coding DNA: TGTGCCAGCAGTTACCGGCCTTTGAACACCGGGGAGCTGTTTTTT.

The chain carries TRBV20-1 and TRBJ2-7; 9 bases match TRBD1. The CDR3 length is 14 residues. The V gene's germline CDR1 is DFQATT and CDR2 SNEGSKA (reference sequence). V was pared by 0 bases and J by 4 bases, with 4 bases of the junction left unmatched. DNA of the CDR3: TGCAGTGCTAGAGATCACAGGGGGCAATACGAGCAGTACTTC. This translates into CSARDHRGQYEQYF.

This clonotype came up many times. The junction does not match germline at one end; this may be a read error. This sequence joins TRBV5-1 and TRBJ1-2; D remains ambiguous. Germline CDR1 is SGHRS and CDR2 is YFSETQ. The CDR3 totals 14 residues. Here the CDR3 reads CASSLDPSNSGYTF. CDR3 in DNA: TGCGCCAGCAGCTTGGATCCGAGTAACTCTGGCTACACCTTC.

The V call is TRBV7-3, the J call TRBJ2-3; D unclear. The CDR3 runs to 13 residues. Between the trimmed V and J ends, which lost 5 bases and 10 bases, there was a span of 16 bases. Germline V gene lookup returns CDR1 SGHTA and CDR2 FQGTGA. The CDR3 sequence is CASSPMDDVAQYF. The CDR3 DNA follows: TGTGCCAGCAGCCCGATGGACGACGTAGCGCAGTATTTT.

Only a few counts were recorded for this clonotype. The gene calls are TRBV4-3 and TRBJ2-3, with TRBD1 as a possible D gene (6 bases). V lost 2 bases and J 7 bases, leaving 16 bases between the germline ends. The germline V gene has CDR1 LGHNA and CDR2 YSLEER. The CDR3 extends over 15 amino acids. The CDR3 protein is CASSQQKGDGYTQYF. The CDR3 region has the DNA TGCGCCAGCAGCCAACAAAAGGGGGACGGGTATACGCAGTATTTT.

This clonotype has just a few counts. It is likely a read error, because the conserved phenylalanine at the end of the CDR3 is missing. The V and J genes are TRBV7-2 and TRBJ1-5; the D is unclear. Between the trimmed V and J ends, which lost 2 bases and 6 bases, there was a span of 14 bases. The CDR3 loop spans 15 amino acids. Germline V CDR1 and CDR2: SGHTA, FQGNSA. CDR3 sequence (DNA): TGTGCCAGCAGCTTATGGGCGGAACGTAGTCAGCCCCAGCATTCT. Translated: CASSLWAERSQPQHS.

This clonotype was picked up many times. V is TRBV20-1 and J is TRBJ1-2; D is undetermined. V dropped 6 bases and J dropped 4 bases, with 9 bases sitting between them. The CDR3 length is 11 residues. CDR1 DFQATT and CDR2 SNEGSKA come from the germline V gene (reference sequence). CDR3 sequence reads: CSALSGYGYTF. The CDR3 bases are TGCAGTGCCCTGAGTGGCTATGGCTACACCTTC.

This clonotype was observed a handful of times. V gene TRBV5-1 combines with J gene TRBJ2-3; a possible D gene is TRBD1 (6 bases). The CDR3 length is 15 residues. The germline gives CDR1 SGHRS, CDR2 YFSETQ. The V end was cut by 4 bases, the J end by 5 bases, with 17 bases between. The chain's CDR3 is CASSPGLQGGDTQYF. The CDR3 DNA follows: TGCGCCAGCAGCCCCGGCTTACAGGGCGGAGATACGCAGTATTTT.

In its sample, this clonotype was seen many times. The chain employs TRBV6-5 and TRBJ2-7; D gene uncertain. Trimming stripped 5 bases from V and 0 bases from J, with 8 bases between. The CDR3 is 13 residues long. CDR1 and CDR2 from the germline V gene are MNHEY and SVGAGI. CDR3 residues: CASSPRTSYEQYF. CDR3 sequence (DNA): TGTGCCAGCAGTCCTAGGACCTCCTACGAGCAGTACTTC.

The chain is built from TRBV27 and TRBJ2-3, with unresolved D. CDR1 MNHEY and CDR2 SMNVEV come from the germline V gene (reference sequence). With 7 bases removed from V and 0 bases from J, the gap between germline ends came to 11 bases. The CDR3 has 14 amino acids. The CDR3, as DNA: TGTGCCAGCACGGAGCGATCTAGCACAGATACGCAGTATTTT. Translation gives CASTERSSTDTQYF.

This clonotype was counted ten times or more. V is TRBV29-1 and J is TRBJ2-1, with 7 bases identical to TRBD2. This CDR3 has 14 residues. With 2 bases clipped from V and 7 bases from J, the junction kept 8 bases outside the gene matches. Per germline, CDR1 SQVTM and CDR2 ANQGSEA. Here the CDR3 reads CSVESGGLKNEQFF. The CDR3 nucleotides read TGCAGCGTTGAATCCGGGGGGTTAAAAAATGAGCAGTTCTTC.

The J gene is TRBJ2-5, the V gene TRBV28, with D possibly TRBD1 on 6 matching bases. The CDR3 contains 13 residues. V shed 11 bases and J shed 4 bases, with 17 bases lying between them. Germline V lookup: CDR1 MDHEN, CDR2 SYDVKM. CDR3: CAGNRDPRETQYF. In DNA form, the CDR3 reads TGTGCCGGAAACAGGGACCCCCGAGAGACCCAGTACTTC.

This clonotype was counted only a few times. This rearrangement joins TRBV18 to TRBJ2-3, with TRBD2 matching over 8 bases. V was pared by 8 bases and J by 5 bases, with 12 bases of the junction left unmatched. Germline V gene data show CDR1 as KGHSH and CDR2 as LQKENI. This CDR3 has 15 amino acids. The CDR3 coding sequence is TGTGCCAGCGTGACTTCGGGGGGGCGGAGAGATACGCAGTATTTT. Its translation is CASVTSGGRRDTQYF.

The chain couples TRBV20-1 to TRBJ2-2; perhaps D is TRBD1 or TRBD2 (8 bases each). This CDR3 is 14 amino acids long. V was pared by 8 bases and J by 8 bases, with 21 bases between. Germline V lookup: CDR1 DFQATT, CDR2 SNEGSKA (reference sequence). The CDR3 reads CSIPGGTGSGELFF. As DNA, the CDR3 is TGCAGTATTCCGGGGGGGACAGGTTCAGGGGAGCTGTTTTTT.

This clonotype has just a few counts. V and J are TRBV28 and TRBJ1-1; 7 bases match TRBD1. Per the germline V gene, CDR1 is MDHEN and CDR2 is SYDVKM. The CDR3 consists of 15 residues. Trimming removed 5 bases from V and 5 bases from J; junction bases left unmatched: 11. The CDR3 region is CASSGGGGRRTEAFF. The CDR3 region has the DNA TGTGCCAGCAGTGGCGGAGGGGGCCGAAGGACTGAAGCTTTCTTT.

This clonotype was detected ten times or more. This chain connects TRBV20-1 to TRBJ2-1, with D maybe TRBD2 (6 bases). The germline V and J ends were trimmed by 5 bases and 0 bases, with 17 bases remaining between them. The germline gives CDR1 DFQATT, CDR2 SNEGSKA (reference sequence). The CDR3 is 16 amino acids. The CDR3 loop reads CSAEGGSGDSYNEQFF. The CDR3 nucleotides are TGCAGTGCTGAGGGAGGTAGCGGCGACTCCTACAATGAGCAGTTCTTC.

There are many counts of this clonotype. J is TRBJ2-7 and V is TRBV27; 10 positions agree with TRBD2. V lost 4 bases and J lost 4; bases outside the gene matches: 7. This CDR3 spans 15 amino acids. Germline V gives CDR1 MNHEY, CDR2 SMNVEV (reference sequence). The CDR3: CASSSPLAGVYEQYF. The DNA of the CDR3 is TGTGCCAGCAGTTCACCTCTAGCGGGGGTTTACGAGCAGTACTTC.

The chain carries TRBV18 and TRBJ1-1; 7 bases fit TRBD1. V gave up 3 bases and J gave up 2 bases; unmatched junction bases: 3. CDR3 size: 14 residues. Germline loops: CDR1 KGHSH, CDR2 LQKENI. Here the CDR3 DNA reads TGTGCCAGCTCACCTAGACAGGGCAACACTGAAGCTTTCTTT. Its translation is CASSPRQGNTEAFF.